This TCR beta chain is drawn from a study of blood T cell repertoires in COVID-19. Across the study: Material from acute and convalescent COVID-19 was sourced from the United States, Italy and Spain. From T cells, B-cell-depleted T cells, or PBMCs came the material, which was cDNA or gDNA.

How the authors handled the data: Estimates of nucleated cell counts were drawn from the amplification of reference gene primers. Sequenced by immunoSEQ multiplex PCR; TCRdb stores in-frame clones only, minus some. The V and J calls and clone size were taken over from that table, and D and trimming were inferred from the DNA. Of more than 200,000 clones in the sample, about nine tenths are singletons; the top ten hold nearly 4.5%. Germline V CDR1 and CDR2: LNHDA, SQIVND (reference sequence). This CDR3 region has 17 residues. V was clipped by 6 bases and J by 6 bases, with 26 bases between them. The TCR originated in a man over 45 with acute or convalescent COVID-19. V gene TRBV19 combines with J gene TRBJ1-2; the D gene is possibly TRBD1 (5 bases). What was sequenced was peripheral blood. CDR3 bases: TGTGCCAGTAGAACTACGGGACCGGGAGGAATAGGAAATGGCTACACCTTC. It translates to CASRTTGPGGIGNGYTF. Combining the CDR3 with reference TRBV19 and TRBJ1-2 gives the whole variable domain DGGITQSPKYLFRKEGQNVTLSCEQNLNHDAMYWYRQDPGQGLRLIYYSQIVNDFQKGDIAEGYSVSREKKESFPLTVTSAQKNPTAFYLCASRTTGPGGIGNGYTFGSGTRLTVV.